Reported below is one TCR beta chain. The antigen remains unidentified. This sample is drawn from a study of cytomegalovirus exposure and HLA in healthy donors. Findings and caveats of the study: Most subjects' HLA-A and HLA-B alleles were reportedly predicted from TCR beta sequences. V- and J-gene trimming of TCR beta was linked (in a later analysis) to a missense DCLRE1C variant. Earlier results showed most TCR beta V segments being productive about 87% or about 30% of the time.

Primers included in the PCR were 60 Vbeta and 13 Jbeta primers. The repertoire was sequenced with immunoSEQ multiplex PCR; TCRdb's copy has only in-frame clones and lacks some. The profile shows approximately 55,000 clones, 81% of them singletons. V lost 8 bases and J lost 4, with 21 bases in between. Looked up from germline, CDR1 is SNHLY and CDR2 is FYNNEI. This CDR3 region has 17 residues. All the people who gave samples were healthy bone marrow donors. This receptor was obtained from a boy between 10 and 17 years old in good health and CMV-seropositive. Sequenced material: PBMCs. The genes are TRBV2 and TRBJ2-6; weak D call: TRBD1 (6 bases). CDR3 residues: CASGETLGGSGANVLTF. Here the CDR3 DNA reads TGTGCCAGCGGAGAGACCTTAGGGGGATCCGGGGCCAACGTCCTGACTTTC.